Listed here are 18 T cell receptor beta chains from one sample, sequenced in a study of early stage breast cancer tumors. Profiled with immunoSEQ multiplex PCR; TCRdb holds only in-frame clones, not every one. The table has about 9,000 clones, 71% seen once. Sample: normal breast tissue next to the tumor. These receptors were obtained from a person in their sixties or seventies with breast cancer.

This clone was observed a few times. J is TRBJ2-3 and V is TRBV5-1, with TRBD2 as a possible D gene (6 bases). Germline CDR1 reads SGHRS; CDR2 reads YFSETQ. V was trimmed by 6 bases and J by 4 bases, leaving 12 bases between them. CDR3 length: 13 amino acids. The CDR3 DNA is TGCGCCAGCACCCCAGGAGGGCCAGATACGCAGTATTTT. It specifies CASTPGGPDTQYF.

V gene TRBV5-1 combines with J gene TRBJ2-5; tentatively, D is TRBD1 (6 bases). Germline V gives CDR1 SGHRS, CDR2 YFSETQ. This CDR3 spans 15 amino acids. V lost 2 bases and J lost 1, with 12 bases in between. CDR3 nucleotides: TGCGCCAGCAGCTTATTCGGACAGACCCAAGAGACCCAGTACTTC. As protein: CASSLFGQTQETQYF. The entire variable domain, with the rest obtained from reference TRBV5-1 and TRBJ2-5, is as follows: KAGVTQTPRYLIKTRGQQVTLSCSPISGHRSVSWYQQTPGQGLQFLFEYFSETQRNKGNFPGRFSGRQFSNSRSEMNVSTLELGDSALYLCASSLFGQTQETQYFGPGTRLLVL.

In its sample, this clone was seen a few times. The gene calls are TRBV11-3 and TRBJ2-7; D perhaps matches TRBD2 (6 bases). The CDR3 consists of 14 residues. With 5 bases removed from V and 2 bases from J, the gap between germline ends came to 13 bases. Germline loops: CDR1 SGHNT, CDR2 YENEEA. The CDR3: CASSRRDSAYEQYF. The CDR3, as DNA: TGTGCCAGCAGCCGAAGGGACTCCGCCTACGAGCAGTACTTC.

J is TRBJ1-5 and V is TRBV6-1; D not certain. The germline V gene encodes CDR1 MNHNS and CDR2 SASEGT. The CDR3 spans 15 residues. The V and J ends lost 6 bases and 4 bases respectively, with 16 bases between them. The DNA of the CDR3 is TGTGCCAGCAGGCCGATGAATACAGCTAATCAGCCCCAGCATTTT. Protein: CASRPMNTANQPQHF.

V and J are TRBV18 and TRBJ2-4, with D tentatively TRBD1 (5 bases). Germline CDR1 reads KGHSH; CDR2 reads LQKENI. Trimming removed 1 base from V and 0 bases from J, with 16 bases in between. The CDR3 is 18 residues long. This CDR3 is CASSPRPGQGIAKNIQYF. The CDR3 bases are TGTGCCAGCTCACCACGGCCCGGACAAGGAATAGCCAAAAACATTCAGTACTTC.

This sequence joins TRBV10-1 and TRBJ2-2; D is perhaps TRBD1 (5 bases). Deletions cut 6 bases from V and 2 bases from J, with 13 bases between. CDR1 is WNHNN and CDR2 is SYGVQD in the germline V gene (reference sequence). There are 15 residues in the CDR3. CDR3 coding DNA: TGCGCCAGCAGGTCGACAGACCCTAACACCGGGGAGCTGTTTTTT. This encodes CASRSTDPNTGELFF.

This chain joins TRBV18 and TRBJ2-1, with 9 bases matching TRBD2. The CDR3 consists of 15 residues. Germline-derived CDR1 and CDR2 are KGHSH and LQKENI. V was pared by 3 bases and J by 5 bases, with 5 bases of the junction left unmatched. This CDR3 is CASSPLPSGNNEQFF. The CDR3 coding sequence is TGTGCCAGCTCACCCTTGCCTAGCGGGAACAATGAGCAGTTCTTC.

This chain joins TRBV6-1 and TRBJ1-4; the D is unclear. The CDR3 is made up of 16 amino acids. The ends were cut back, 0 bases at V and 6 bases at J, with 14 bases in the middle. The germline CDR1 and CDR2 sequences are MNHNS and SASEGT. As DNA, the CDR3 is TGTGCCAGCAGTGAAGCGGTAACGACTAGATATGAAAAACTGTTTTTT. Translation gives CASSEAVTTRYEKLFF.

The chain is built from TRBV4-3 and TRBJ1-1; D perhaps matches TRBD1 (5 bases). The CDR3 is made up of 15 amino acids. Per the germline V gene, CDR1 is LGHNA and CDR2 is YSLEER. V was pared by 0 bases and J by 1 base, with 9 bases between. CDR3 coding DNA: TGCGCCAGCAGCCAAGATGGGGCAGGGAACACTGAAGCTTTCTTT. Translated, it gives CASSQDGAGNTEAFF.

This clone was seen a few times. The J gene is TRBJ2-7, the V gene TRBV10-1; 11 positions agree with TRBD2. Germline trimming cut 0 bases from V and 8 bases from J; bases unmatched to any gene: 6. This CDR3 comprises 15 residues. From germline, CDR1 is WNHNN and CDR2 SYGVQD (reference sequence). The CDR3 loop is CASSESTSGREQQYF. The DNA for the CDR3 is TGCGCCAGCAGTGAGTCCACTAGCGGGAGAGAACAGCAGTACTTC.

This clone was found a few times. The J gene is TRBJ2-6, the V gene TRBV5-6; D not resolved. The germline CDR1 and CDR2 sequences are SGHDT and YYEEEE. The CDR3 is 16 amino acids. Deletions cut 3 bases from V and 2 bases from J, with 12 bases between. The CDR3 sequence: CASSSSLLTGANVLTF. In DNA, the CDR3 is TGTGCCAGCAGCTCCTCCCTCCTAACTGGGGCCAACGTCCTGACTTTC.

This clone was seen more than once but under ten times. The chain is built from TRBV27 and TRBJ2-7; 11 positions match TRBD2. The V gene end was trimmed by 5 bases and the J gene end by 4 bases; junction bases not matched to a gene: 4. Germline CDR1 is MNHEY and CDR2 is SMNVEV (reference sequence). The CDR3 contains 14 residues. The CDR3 spells CASSPGLAVYEQYF. The DNA for the CDR3 is TGTGCCAGCAGTCCGGGACTAGCGGTTTACGAGCAGTACTTC.

This clone was found a few times. The chain combines TRBV5-6 with TRBJ2-5, with D hard to call. This CDR3 comprises 11 residues. V was shortened by 4 bases and J by 5 bases, with 6 bases between the two germline ends. The germline gives CDR1 SGHDT, CDR2 YYEEEE. The CDR3 nucleotides read TGTGCCAGCAGCGGAGTGGAGACCCAGTACTTC. Encoded protein: CASSGVETQYF.

The chain joins TRBV27 to TRBJ1-2; 11 nucleotides match TRBD1. CDR3 size: 15 residues. The germline CDR1 and CDR2 sequences are MNHEY and SMNVEV (reference sequence). The V segment lost 8 bases and the J segment 3 bases; nucleotides outside the gene matches: 8. The CDR3 loop is CASGLPGQGDYGYTF. The CDR3 bases are TGTGCCAGCGGATTACCGGGACAGGGGGACTATGGCTACACCTTC.

The V call is TRBV7-8, the J call TRBJ2-7; TRBD2 matches 13 bases. CDR3 size: 14 residues. Germline V gene sequence: CDR1 SGHVS, CDR2 FQNEAQ. J lost 6 bases, V lost 6 bases, and 5 bases had no gene match. The CDR3 reads CASSQGLAGFEQYF. The CDR3 bases are TGTGCCAGCAGTCAGGGACTAGCGGGATTCGAGCAGTACTTC.

V gene TRBV11-2 combines with J gene TRBJ2-5, with TRBD1 matching over 7 bases. The germline V gene has CDR1 SGHAT and CDR2 FQNNGV. The CDR3 runs 14 residues. V lost 5 bases and J lost 2; bases outside the gene matches: 5. CDR3 region: CASSTDREQETQYF. In DNA form, the CDR3 reads TGTGCCAGCAGCACCGACAGGGAACAAGAGACCCAGTACTTC.

The chain joins TRBV14 to TRBJ2-7, with 8 bases matching TRBD1. Germline-derived CDR1 and CDR2 are SGHDN and FVKESK. The CDR3 length is 15 residues. With 3 bases clipped from V and 3 bases from J, the junction kept 7 bases outside the gene matches. As DNA, the CDR3 is TGTGCCAGCAGCCATGCCCGGGACAGGCACTACGAGCAGTACTTC. Its protein is CASSHARDRHYEQYF. The full variable domain, its missing parts supplied by reference TRBV14 and TRBJ2-7, is EAGVTQFPSHSVIEKGQTVTLRCDPISGHDNLYWYRRVMGKEIKFLLHFVKESKQDESGMPNNRFLAERTGGTYSTLKVQPAELEDSGVYFCASSHARDRHYEQYFGPGTRLTVT.

The rearrangement links TRBV2 to TRBJ2-2; 7 nucleotides match TRBD2. J gave up 4 bases and V 1 base, and 9 bases lay outside the gene matches. CDR1 is SNHLY, CDR2 FYNNEI, per germline. The CDR3 spans 17 residues. In DNA form, the CDR3 reads TGTGCCAGCAGTGAAGTCCGTCTAGCGGAATCCACCGGGGAGCTGTTTTTT. This gives the protein CASSEVRLAESTGELFF.